This TCR beta chain was captured by sequencing in a study of chemoradiotherapy in HPV16-positive cancers. Study as a whole: Candidate HPV-specific clones and shared TCR motifs came from two HPV16-positive patients.

Study conclusions and caveats: Candidate HPV-specific clones and E7-related TCR motifs grew in tumor during treatment. Better recurrence-free survival went with HPV-responsive T-cell expansion in HPV16-positive patients.

The protocol was immunoSEQ multiplex PCR, while the TCRdb copy is restricted to in-frame clones and leaves out a portion. The sample gives 3,600 or so clones, approximately 79% of which show up once; around 10% is in the top ten. This clone was observed a few times. Its antigen is currently unknown. Trimming stripped 2 bases from V and 5 bases from J, with 10 bases between. Germline V gives CDR1 SGHNT, CDR2 YYREEE (reference sequence). This CDR3 contains 13 residues. The material was tumor tissue, obtained from a patient who underwent chemoradiotherapy. The genes are TRBV5-4 and TRBJ1-1; unclear D gene. This receptor was identified in a human donor with HPV-associated anogenital cancer. The CDR3 loop is CASSFRWGTEAFF. CDR3 nucleotide sequence: TGTGCCAGCAGCTTCCGTTGGGGTACTGAAGCTTTCTTT.